This paragraph covers one T cell receptor beta chain sequence. Its matching antigen is unknown. This specimen belongs to a study of somatic mutations in cytotoxic T cells in rheumatoid arthritis. Study conclusions and caveats: Per patient, the largest CD8+ clone was found to exceed 20% of CD8+ cells in 8 of 65 cases. Antigen targets of the expanded CD8+ clones remained unidentified. Among patients with rheumatoid arthritis, but not healthy controls, CD8+ clonality increased with age. Clonality measured in CD8+ T cells did not differ significantly between rheumatoid arthritis patients and age-matched healthy controls.

Some clones are missing from TCRdb's copy, which holds only in-frame ones; the method was immunoSEQ multiplex PCR. The sample consists of about 10,000 clones, 81% of them appearing once. CDR1 and CDR2 from the germline V gene are LGHNT and FRNRAP. The V gene end was trimmed by 8 bases and the J gene end by 4 bases; junction bases not matched to a gene: 13. CDR3 length: 16 amino acids. Sequenced: CD8+ T cells sorted from blood. The chain couples TRBV12-5 to TRBJ2-2; 7 nucleotides align to TRBD1. The sequence was collected from a woman aged 45-65 years in good health. The CDR3 bases are TGTGCTAGTACACACCTCGGACAGGTGGTCACCGGGGAGCTGTTTTTT. It encodes CASTHLGQVVTGELFF.